This T cell receptor (beta chain) is from a study of tumor and adjacent non-tumor tissue in lung cancer. This clonotype occurred many times. A modified ARM-PCR protocol with three rounds of nested PCR amplified TCRbeta. TCRdb used MiXCR to reprocess the multiplex PCR reads, holding one entry per CDR3 protein. The sample records about 60,000 distinct CDR3 sequences, roughly 57% being singletons. RNA was extracted from bulk tissue without any cell sorting. The normal lung tissue was taken more than 3 cm from the tumor edge. The sequence derives from a man aged 65-85 years with non-small cell lung cancer. The sequencing sample was made of distant non-tumor lung tissue.

The CDR3 DNA follows: TGTGCCAGCAGTTTGGCGGCAGTAGATACGCAGTATTTT. Translated: CASSLAAVDTQYF. This chain joins TRBV28 and TRBJ2-3, with D uncertain. This CDR3 contains 13 residues. V was clipped by 3 bases and J by 5 bases, with 9 bases between them. Per the germline V gene, CDR1 is MDHEN and CDR2 is SYDVKM. Filled out from reference TRBV28 and TRBJ2-3, the complete variable domain reads DVKVTQSSRYLVKRTGEKVFLECVQDMDHENMFWYRQDPGLGLRLIYFSYDVKMKEKGDIPEGYSVSREKKERFSLILESASTNQTSMYLCASSLAAVDTQYFGPGTRLTVL.